Shown below are 11 T cell receptor beta chains from a single sample sequenced in a study of blood T cell repertoires in COVID-19. Using immunoSEQ multiplex PCR, the repertoire was profiled, and TCRdb retains in-frame clones only, with some absent. This table has about 250,000 clones, 75% to 85% appearing once. Sequenced: PBMCs or T cells enriched from blood (not recorded which). The receptor source for this set is a woman in her fifties or sixties with acute COVID-19.

This clone showed up just once. The genes are TRBV9 and TRBJ2-1, with TRBD2 identical over 13 bases. The germline V gene has CDR1 SGDLS and CDR2 YYNGEE. The CDR3 totals 14 residues. J gave up 8 bases and V 3 bases, and 2 bases lay outside the gene matches. CDR3 protein: CASSAGLAGYEQFF. DNA for the CDR3: TGTGCCAGCAGCGCGGGACTAGCGGGGTATGAGCAGTTCTTC.

The V gene is TRBV9, the J gene TRBJ1-5, with D possibly TRBD1 on 5 matching bases. Germline V gene lookup returns CDR1 SGDLS and CDR2 YYNGEE. The CDR3 totals 14 residues. The V gene lost 4 bases and the J gene lost 7 bases, with 15 bases spanning the gap. The CDR3 nucleotides read TGTGCCAGCAGCCCACATCTGGGGGGGCAGCCCCAGCATTTT. Translating gives CASSPHLGGQPQHF.

The gene calls are TRBV5-5 and TRBJ1-6; unclear D gene. V lost 1 base and J 6 bases, leaving 23 bases between the germline ends. Looked up from germline, CDR1 is SGHKS and CDR2 is YYEKEE (reference sequence). The CDR3 is 19 residues long. CDR3 region: CASSLYPTFPSPGNSPLHF. CDR3 sequence (DNA): TGTGCCAGCAGCTTGTACCCGACGTTCCCCTCTCCGGGTAATTCACCCCTCCACTTT.

The chain is built from TRBV6-5 and TRBJ2-5, with 8 bases identical to TRBD2. The junction had 11 bases not matched to a gene; V was cut back by 7 bases and J by 7 bases. The CDR3 has 14 residues. Per the germline V gene, CDR1 is MNHEY and CDR2 is SVGAGI. CDR3 sequence reads: CASTPEAGGVTQYF. The DNA for the CDR3 is TGTGCCAGCACCCCCGAGGCGGGGGGTGTGACCCAGTACTTC.

This clone was seen only once. CDR3 sequence (DNA): TGTGCCAGCAGCCTCAGAGAGTCACTAGGCATTCAGTACTTC. The encoded protein is CASSLRESLGIQYF. The chain couples TRBV6-5 to TRBJ2-4, with a weak D call TRBD2 (5 bases). Between the trimmed V and J ends, which lost 6 bases and 9 bases, there was a span of 18 bases. The CDR3 is 14 amino acids. The germline gives CDR1 MNHEY, CDR2 SVGAGI.

CDR3 nucleotide sequence: TGTGCCAGCAGGTCAGGGAACCCCTCTGGAAACACCATATATTTT. It specifies CASRSGNPSGNTIYF. V usage is TRBV2 and J usage is TRBJ1-3; D might be TRBD1 (5 bases). The germline V gene has CDR1 SNHLY and CDR2 FYNNEI. V lost 6 bases to trimming and J lost 0 bases, with 12 bases between them. CDR3 length: 15 residues. The whole variable domain, filled in from reference TRBV2 and TRBJ1-3, reads EPEVTQTPSHQVTQMGQEVILRCVPISNHLYFYWYRQILGQKVEFLVSFYNNEISEKSEIFDDQFSVERPDGSNFTLKIRSTKLEDSAMYFCASRSGNPSGNTIYFGEGSWLTVV.

In regard to this clone: Other DNA sequences in this sample translate to the same CDR3. The rearrangement joins TRBV27 to TRBJ1-4; a possible D gene is TRBD1 (5 bases). CDR3 length: 14 residues. Trimming removed 9 bases at V and 0 bases at J, with 11 bases between. Germline-derived CDR1 and CDR2 are MNHEY and SMNVEV (reference sequence). CDR3 sequence reads: CASSGGATNEKLFF. The CDR3 nucleotides are TGTGCCAGTTCTGGGGGGGCAACTAATGAAAAACTGTTTTTT. Based on the CDR3 plus reference TRBV27 and TRBJ1-4, the full variable domain is EAQVTQNPRYLITVTGKKLTVTCSQNMNHEYMSWYRQDPGLGLRQIYYSMNVEVTDKGDVPEGYKVSRKEKRNFPLILESPSPNQTSLYFCASSGGATNEKLFFGSGTQLSVL.

The CDR3 spells CASSPDSQTQYF. The CDR3, as DNA: TGTGCCAGCAGCCCGGACAGCCAAACGCAGTATTTT. The chain is built from TRBV3-1 (or the pseudogene TRBV3-2) and TRBJ2-3; D might be TRBD1 (6 bases). CDR3 length equals 12 residues. The V gene lost 4 bases and the J gene lost 9 bases, with 11 bases spanning the gap. Germline loops: CDR1 LGHDT, CDR2 YNNKEL (reference sequence).

The rearrangement joins TRBV14 to TRBJ1-2; D is possibly TRBD1 (5 bases). Per germline, CDR1 SGHDN and CDR2 FVKESK. The CDR3 covers 14 residues. Trimming took 4 bases from V and 7 from J, leaving 16 bases between them. CDR3 loop: CASSLSGGAGGYTF. As DNA, the CDR3 is TGTGCCAGCAGCCTCTCAGGAGGGGCGGGTGGCTACACCTTC.

The chain uses TRBV6-5 and TRBJ1-1, with D unclear. The CDR3 has 13 residues. The V end was cut by 2 bases, the J end by 4 bases, with 8 bases between. CDR1 is MNHEY, CDR2 SVGAGI, per germline. CDR3 protein: CASSYGGSTEAFF. DNA for the CDR3: TGTGCCAGCAGTTACGGAGGAAGCACTGAAGCTTTCTTT.

This rearrangement joins TRBV1 to TRBJ2-2; no DNA check was done on the table's D call, TRBD1. TRBV1 is a known pseudogene. The CDR3 length is 17 residues. The CDR3 DNA sequence: TGCACCAGCAGCCAAATACATAGAAGGGGGCCAACCGGGGAGCTGTTTTTT. Translation: CTSSQIHRRGPTGELFF.